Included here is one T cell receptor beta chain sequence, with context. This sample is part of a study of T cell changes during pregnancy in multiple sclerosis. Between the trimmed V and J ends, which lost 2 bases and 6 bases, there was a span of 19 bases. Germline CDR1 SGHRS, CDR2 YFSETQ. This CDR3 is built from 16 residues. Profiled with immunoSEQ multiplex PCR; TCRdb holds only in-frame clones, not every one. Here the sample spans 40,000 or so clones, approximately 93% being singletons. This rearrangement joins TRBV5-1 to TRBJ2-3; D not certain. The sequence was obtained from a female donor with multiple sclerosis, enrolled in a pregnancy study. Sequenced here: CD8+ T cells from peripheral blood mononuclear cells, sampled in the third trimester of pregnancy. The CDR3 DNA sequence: TGCGCCAGCAGCTTTCCCCCAGGCCCGGTAAGGGATACGCAGTATTTT. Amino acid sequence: CASSFPPGPVRDTQYF.